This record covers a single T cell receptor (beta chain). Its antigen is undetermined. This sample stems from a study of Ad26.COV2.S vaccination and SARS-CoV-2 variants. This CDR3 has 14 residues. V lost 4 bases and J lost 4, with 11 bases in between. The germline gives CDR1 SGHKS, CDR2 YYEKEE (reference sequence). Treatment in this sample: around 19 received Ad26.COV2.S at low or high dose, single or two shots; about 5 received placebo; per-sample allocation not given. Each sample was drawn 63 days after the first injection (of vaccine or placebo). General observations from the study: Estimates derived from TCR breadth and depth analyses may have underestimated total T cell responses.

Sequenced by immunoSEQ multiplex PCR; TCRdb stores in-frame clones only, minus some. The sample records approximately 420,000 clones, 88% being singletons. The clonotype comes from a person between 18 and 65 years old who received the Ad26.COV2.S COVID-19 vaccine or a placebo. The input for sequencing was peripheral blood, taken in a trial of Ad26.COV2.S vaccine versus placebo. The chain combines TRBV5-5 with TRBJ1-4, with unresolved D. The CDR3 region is CASSRVADNEKLFF. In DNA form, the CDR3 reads TGTGCCAGCAGCCGGGTGGCAGATAATGAAAAACTGTTTTTT.